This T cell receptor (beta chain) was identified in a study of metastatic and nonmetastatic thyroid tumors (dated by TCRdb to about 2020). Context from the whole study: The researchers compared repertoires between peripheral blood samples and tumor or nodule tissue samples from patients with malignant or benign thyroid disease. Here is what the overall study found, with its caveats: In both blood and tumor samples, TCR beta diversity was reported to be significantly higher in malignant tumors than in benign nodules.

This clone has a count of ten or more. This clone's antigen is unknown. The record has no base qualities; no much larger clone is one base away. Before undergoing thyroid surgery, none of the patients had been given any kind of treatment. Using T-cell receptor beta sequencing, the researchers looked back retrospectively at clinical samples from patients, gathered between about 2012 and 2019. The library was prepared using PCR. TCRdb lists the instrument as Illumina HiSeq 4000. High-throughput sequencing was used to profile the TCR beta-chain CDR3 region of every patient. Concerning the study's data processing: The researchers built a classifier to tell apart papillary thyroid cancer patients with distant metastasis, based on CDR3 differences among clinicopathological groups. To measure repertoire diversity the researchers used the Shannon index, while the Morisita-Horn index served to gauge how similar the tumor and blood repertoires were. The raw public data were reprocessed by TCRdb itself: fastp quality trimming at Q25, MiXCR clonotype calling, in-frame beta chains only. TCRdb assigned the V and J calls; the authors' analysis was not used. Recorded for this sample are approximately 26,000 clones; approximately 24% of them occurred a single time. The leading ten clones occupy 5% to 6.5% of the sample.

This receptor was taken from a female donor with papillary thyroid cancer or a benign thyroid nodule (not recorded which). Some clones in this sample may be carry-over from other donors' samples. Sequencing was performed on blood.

The bases read TGTGCCAGCAGCTTAACGTCTACCGTAGGAGAGACCCAGTACTTC. This yields the protein CASSLTSTVGETQYF. The rearrangement joined TRBV7-9 to TRBJ2-5; the D gene lacks a confident call. The germline V gene (reference sequence) supplies CDR1 SEHNR and CDR2 FQNEAQ. V is shortened by 2 bases, J by 4 bases, and the region joining them spans 14 bases. The CDR3 has 15 amino acids, counting the end cysteine and phenylalanine. CDR3 DNA is the only sequence kept; it has 45 bases, read in frame from the first base.